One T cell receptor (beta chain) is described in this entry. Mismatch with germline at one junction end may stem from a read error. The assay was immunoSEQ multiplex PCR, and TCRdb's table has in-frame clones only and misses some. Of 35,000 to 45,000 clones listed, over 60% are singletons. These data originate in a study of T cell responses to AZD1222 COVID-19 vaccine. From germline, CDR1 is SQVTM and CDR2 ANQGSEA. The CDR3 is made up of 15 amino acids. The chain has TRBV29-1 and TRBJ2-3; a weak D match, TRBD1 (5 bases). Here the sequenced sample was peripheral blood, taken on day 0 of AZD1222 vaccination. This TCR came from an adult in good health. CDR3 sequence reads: CSVEGAPPVTDTQYF. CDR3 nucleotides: TGCAGCGTCGAAGGGGCACCACCCGTCACAGATACGCAGTATTTT.